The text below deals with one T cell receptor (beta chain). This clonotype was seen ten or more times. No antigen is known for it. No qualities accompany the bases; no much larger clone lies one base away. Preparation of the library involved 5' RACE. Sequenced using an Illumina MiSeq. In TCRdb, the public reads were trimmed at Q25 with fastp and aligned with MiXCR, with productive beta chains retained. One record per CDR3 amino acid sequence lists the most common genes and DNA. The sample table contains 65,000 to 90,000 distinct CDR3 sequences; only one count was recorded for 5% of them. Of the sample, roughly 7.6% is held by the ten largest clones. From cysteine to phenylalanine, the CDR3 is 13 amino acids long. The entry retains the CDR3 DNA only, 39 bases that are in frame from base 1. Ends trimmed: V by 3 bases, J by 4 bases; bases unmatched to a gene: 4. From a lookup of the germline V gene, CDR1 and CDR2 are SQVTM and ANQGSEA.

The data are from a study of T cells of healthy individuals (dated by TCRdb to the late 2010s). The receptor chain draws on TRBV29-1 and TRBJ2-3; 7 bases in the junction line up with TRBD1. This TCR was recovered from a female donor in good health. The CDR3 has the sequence CSVDDRVSDTQYF. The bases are TGCAGCGTTGACGACAGGGTATCAGATACGCAGTATTTT.